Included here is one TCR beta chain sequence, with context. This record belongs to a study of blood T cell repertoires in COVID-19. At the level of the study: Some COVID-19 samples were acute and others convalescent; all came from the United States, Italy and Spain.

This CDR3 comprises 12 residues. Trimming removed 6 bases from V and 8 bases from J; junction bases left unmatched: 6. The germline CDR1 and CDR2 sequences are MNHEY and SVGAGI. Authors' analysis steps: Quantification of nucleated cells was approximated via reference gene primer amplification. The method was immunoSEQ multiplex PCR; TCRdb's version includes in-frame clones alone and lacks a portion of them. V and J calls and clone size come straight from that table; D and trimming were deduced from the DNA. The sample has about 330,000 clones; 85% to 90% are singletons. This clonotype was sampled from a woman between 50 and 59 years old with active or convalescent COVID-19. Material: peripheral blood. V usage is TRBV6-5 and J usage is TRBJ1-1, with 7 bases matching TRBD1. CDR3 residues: CASRARQGEAFF. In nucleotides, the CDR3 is TGTGCCAGCAGAGCTAGACAGGGAGAAGCTTTCTTT.